This is a list of T cell receptor beta chains from one sample in a study of blood T cell repertoires in COVID-19. This table comes from immunoSEQ multiplex PCR, and its TCRdb copy is limited to in-frame clones, with some not included. The sample gives around 230,000 clones, around 86% of which show up once; around 3.5% is in the top ten. The material sequenced was PBMCs or T cells enriched from blood (not recorded which). The receptors derive from a woman between 35 and 50 years old with acute COVID-19. The CDR3 runs from the conserved cysteine through the conserved F or W. A D gene is named only where the DNA matches it firmly. The size of a clone is reported for some rows only, either as once, few or many, or as a class for expanded clones.

V,D,J,size,CDR3,DNA
TRBV29-1,TRBD1,TRBJ2-7,-,CSVVGDRSSYEQYF,TGCAGCGTTGTCGGGGACAGAAGCTCCTACGAGCAGTACTTC
TRBV9,-,TRBJ1-4,-,CASSVSRSGTRGSNEKLFF,TGTGCCAGCAGCGTATCCCGCTCCGGGACAAGAGGGTCTAATGAAAAACTGTTTTTT
TRBV6-5,TRBD1,TRBJ1-3,-,CATSAGGGNTIYF,TGTGCCACGTCCGCAGGGGGTGGAAACACCATATATTTT
TRBV30,-,TRBJ1-2,few,CAWSIGVVTSGYTF,TGTGCCTGGAGCATAGGGGTCGTGACGAGCGGCTACACCTTC
TRBV6-2/TRBV6-3,TRBD1,TRBJ1-1,-,CASSIQGGAEAFF,TGTGCCAGCAGCATACAGGGGGGCGCTGAAGCTTTCTTT
TRBV2,-,TRBJ1-1,-,CASSGEGLNTEAFF,TGTGCCTCATCGGGGGAGGGACTGAACACTGAAGCTTTCTTT
TRBV11-2,TRBD2,TRBJ2-1,-,CASSSGLAEYNEQFF,TGTGCCAGCAGCTCGGGACTAGCGGAATACAATGAGCAGTTCTTC
TRBV6-5,-,TRBJ1-1,-,CASRVQGATEAFF,TGTGCCAGCAGGGTACAGGGTGCCACTGAAGCTTTCTTT
TRBV5-1,TRBD1,TRBJ1-2,-,CASSLGTGKDSGYTF,TGCGCCAGCAGCCTTGGGACAGGGAAGGACTCTGGCTACACCTTC
TRBV2,TRBD1,TRBJ1-6,-,CASNRDRDSPLHF,TGTGCCAGTAACCGGGACAGGGATTCACCCCTCCACTTT
TRBV5-1,TRBD2,TRBJ2-3,-,CASSLDISGGAADTQYF,TGCGCCAGCAGCTTGGATATTAGCGGGGGGGCTGCCGATACGCAGTATTTT
TRBV3-1/TRBV3-2,-,TRBJ1-1,-,CASTQRYMNTEAFF,TGTGCCAGCACTCAGAGGTACATGAACACTGAAGCTTTCTTT
TRBV28,TRBD1,TRBJ1-2,-,CASRDRANYGYTF,TGTGCCAGCAGGGACAGGGCTAACTATGGCTACACCTTC
TRBV14,-,TRBJ1-1,-,CASSHAWGGNTEAFF,TGTGCCAGCAGCCACGCGTGGGGGGGGAACACTGAAGCTTTCTTT
TRBV19,TRBD1,TRBJ2-7,-,CASSTKRDRGNEQYF,TGTGCCAGTAGTACGAAAAGGGACAGGGGCAACGAGCAGTACTTC
TRBV4-3,-,TRBJ1-1,-,CASSQSTGFTEAFF,TGCGCCAGCAGCCAATCAACAGGGTTCACTGAAGCTTTCTTT
TRBV12-5,-,TRBJ2-1,once,CASGLVLAGSRYTEQFF,TGTGCTAGTGGTTTGGTACTGGCAGGGTCGAGATATACAGAGCAGTTCTTC
TRBV15,-,TRBJ1-2,-,CATSKEEQSYGYTF,TGTGCCACCAGCAAAGAGGAACAGTCCTATGGCTACACCTTC
TRBV3-1/TRBV3-2,TRBD1,TRBJ1-3,-,CASSQAPGGYGNTIYF,TGTGCCAGCAGCCAAGCGCCAGGGGGCTATGGAAACACCATATATTTT
TRBV20-1,-,TRBJ1-1,-,CSAKQTTEAFF,TGCAGTGCCAAACAGACCACTGAAGCTTTCTTT
TRBV18,TRBD1,TRBJ1-2,-,CASSLGTDYGYTF,TGTGCCAGCTCTCTCGGGACAGACTATGGCTACACCTTC
TRBV7-3,TRBD1,TRBJ1-2,-,CASSLTGQGAGGYTF,TGTGCCAGCAGCTTAACGGGACAGGGGGCTGGTGGCTACACCTTC
TRBV6-5,-,TRBJ1-5,-,CASTLANRESQPQHF,TGTGCCAGCACCCTAGCAAACAGGGAAAGCCAGCCCCAGCATTTT
TRBV4-1,-,TRBJ1-5,-,CASSSRSSGGYSNQPQHF,TGCGCCAGCAGCTCAAGGTCCTCAGGCGGGTATAGCAATCAGCCCCAGCATTTT
TRBV6-4,TRBD2,TRBJ2-2,-,CASRRLAGTTGELFF,TGTGCCAGCAGACGACTAGCGGGGACCACCGGGGAGCTGTTTTTT
TRBV5-1,-,TRBJ1-3,-,CASSAVGGNTIYF,TGCGCCAGCAGCGCGGTAGGTGGAAACACCATATATTTT
TRBV5-8,TRBD1,TRBJ2-2,-,CASSLGVGTGPLNTGELFF,TGTGCCAGCAGCTTGGGTGTGGGGACAGGGCCGCTGAACACCGGGGAGCTGTTTTTT
TRBV6-5,TRBD2,TRBJ2-7,-,CASKPSGAYSYEQYF,TGTGCCAGCAAGCCTAGCGGGGCTTACTCCTACGAGCAGTACTTC
TRBV2,TRBD2,TRBJ2-1,-,CASSSSGSSYNEQFF,TGTGCCAGCAGTTCAAGCGGGAGCTCCTACAATGAGCAGTTCTTC
TRBV28,-,TRBJ1-3,-,CASSTVGNTIYF,TGTGCCAGCTCTACAGTGGGAAACACCATATATTTT
TRBV19,-,TRBJ1-5,-,CASSITGGENQPQHF,TGTGCCAGTAGTATCACGGGGGGGGAAAATCAGCCCCAGCATTTT
TRBV5-5,TRBD1,TRBJ2-1,-,CASSLGDRANNEQFF,TGTGCCAGCAGCTTGGGGGACAGGGCAAACAATGAGCAGTTCTTC
TRBV3-1/TRBV3-2,-,TRBJ1-1,-,CASSPTWTVPMNTEAFF,TGTGCCAGCAGCCCGACCTGGACAGTTCCCATGAACACTGAAGCTTTCTTT